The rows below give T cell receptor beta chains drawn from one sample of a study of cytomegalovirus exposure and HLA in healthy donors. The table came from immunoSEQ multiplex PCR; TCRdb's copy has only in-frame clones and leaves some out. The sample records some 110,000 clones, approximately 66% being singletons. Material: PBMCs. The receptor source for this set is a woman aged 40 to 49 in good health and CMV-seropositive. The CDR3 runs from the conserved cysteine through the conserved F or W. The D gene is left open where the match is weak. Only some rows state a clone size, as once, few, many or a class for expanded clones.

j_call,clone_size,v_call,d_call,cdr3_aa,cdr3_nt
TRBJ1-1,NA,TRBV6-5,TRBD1,CASRRGQGMNTEAFF,TGTGCCAGCAGACGGGGACAGGGGATGAACACTGAAGCTTTCTTT
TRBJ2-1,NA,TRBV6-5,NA,CASSNTDTREFF,TGTGCCAGCAGTAATACCGATACTAGGGAGTTCTTC
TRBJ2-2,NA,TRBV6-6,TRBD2,CASRTTSGNTGELFF,TGTGCCAGCAGGACGACTAGCGGGAACACCGGGGAGCTGTTTTTT
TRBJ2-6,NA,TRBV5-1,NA,CASSFSSGSGANVLTF,TGCGCCAGCAGCTTTTCCTCGGGGTCTGGGGCCAACGTCCTGACTTTC
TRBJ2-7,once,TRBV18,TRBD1,CASSPPIPGQGSGEQYF,TGTGCCAGCTCACCACCGATTCCAGGACAGGGGTCGGGCGAGCAGTACTTC
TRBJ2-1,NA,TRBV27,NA,CASSKKDSDNEQFF,TGTGCCAGCAGCAAAAAGGACAGTGACAATGAGCAGTTCTTC
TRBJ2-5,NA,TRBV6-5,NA,CASSYSQGSQETQYF,TGTGCCAGCAGTTACAGCCAAGGGAGTCAAGAGACCCAGTACTTC
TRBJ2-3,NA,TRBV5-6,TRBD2,CASRERGSTDTQYF,TGTGCCAGCAGGGAGCGGGGGAGCACAGATACGCAGTATTTT
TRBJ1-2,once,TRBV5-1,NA,CASSWNRDGYTF,TGCGCCAGCAGCTGGAACAGGGACGGCTACACCTTC
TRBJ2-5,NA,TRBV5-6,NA,CASSGSEGAQETQYF,TGTGCCAGCAGCGGTTCGGAGGGGGCACAGGAGACCCAGTACTTC
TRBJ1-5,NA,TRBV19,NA,CASSRQSNQPQHF,TGTGCCAGTAGCCGACAGAGCAATCAGCCCCAGCATTTT
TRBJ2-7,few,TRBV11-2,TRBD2,CASSLAGVFNEQYF,TGTGCCAGCAGTCTAGCGGGAGTATTTAACGAGCAGTACTTC
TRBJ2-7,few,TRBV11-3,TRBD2,CASSFRGGGASYYEQYF,TGTGCCAGCAGCTTCCGTGGCGGGGGGGCGTCCTACTACGAGCAGTACTTC
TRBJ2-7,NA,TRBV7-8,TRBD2,CASSSSAGLIYEQYF,TGTGCCAGCAGCTCCTCTGCGGGACTAATATACGAGCAGTACTTC
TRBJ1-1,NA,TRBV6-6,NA,CASSSGALNTEAFF,TGTGCCAGCAGTTCAGGGGCCCTGAACACTGAAGCTTTCTTT
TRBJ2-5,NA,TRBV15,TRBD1,CATSSGTGQWEQYF,TGTGCCACCAGCAGCGGGACAGGGCAGTGGGAGCAGTACTTC
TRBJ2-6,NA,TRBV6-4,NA,CASSETESGANVLTF,TGTGCCAGCAGCGAGACGGAGTCGGGGGCCAACGTCCTGACTTTC
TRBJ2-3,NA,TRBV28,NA,CASSFQRLFTNTDTQYF,TGTGCCAGCAGTTTCCAGAGGCTGTTCACGAACACAGATACGCAGTATTTT